The 11 T cell receptor beta chains listed next were all sequenced from one sample in a study of blood T cell repertoires in COVID-19. The method was immunoSEQ multiplex PCR; TCRdb's version includes in-frame clones alone and lacks a portion of them. The sample records 200,000 to 250,000 clones, about 80% being singletons. Sequencing was carried out using peripheral blood. The receptors were gathered from a woman of 80 years or more with COVID-19, enrolled during active disease.

This rearrangement joins TRBV11-2 to TRBJ1-4; D unclear. Germline V gives CDR1 SGHAT, CDR2 FQNNGV. Trimming removed 0 bases at V and 8 bases at J, with 7 bases between. This CDR3 has 13 amino acids. CDR3 coding DNA: TGTGCCAGCAGCTTAGAGGGGAGGGAAAAACTGTTTTTT. Translating it yields CASSLEGREKLFF.

The chain joins TRBV15 to TRBJ2-3; 8 nucleotides align to TRBD1. V was clipped by 9 bases and J by 3 bases; unmatched bases: 8. This CDR3 is built from 14 residues. The V gene's germline CDR1 is LNHNV and CDR2 YYDKDF (reference sequence). CDR3 sequence (DNA): TGTGCCACAGGGAGACAGGGGACAACAGATACGCAGTATTTT. Translating gives CATGRQGTTDTQYF.

The genes are TRBV5-6 and TRBJ1-2, with D perhaps matching TRBD1 (5 bases). CDR3 length equals 13 residues. Germline CDR1 reads SGHDT; CDR2 reads YYEEEE. Trimming removed 5 bases at V and 6 bases at J, with 14 bases between. This chain's CDR3 is CASSTGTGDGYTF. CDR3 DNA: TGTGCCAGCAGTACCGGGACGGGGGATGGCTACACCTTC.

The table lists this clone with a few counts. V and J are TRBV19 and TRBJ1-2; 7 positions match TRBD1. The CDR3 length is 14 residues. Germline assignment: CDR1 LNHDA and CDR2 SQIVND (reference sequence). V trimming: 5 bases; J trimming: 4 bases; junction bases outside the gene matches: 7. The CDR3 is CASSSQGLSYGYTF. The DNA of the CDR3 is TGTGCCAGTAGTTCACAGGGGTTAAGCTATGGCTACACCTTC.

The rearrangement uses TRBV5-6 and TRBJ2-2; TRBD1 aligns across 7 bases. Germline V gives CDR1 SGHDT, CDR2 YYEEEE. V lost 4 bases, J lost 2 bases, and 11 bases stayed unmatched. CDR3 length: 17 amino acids. CDR3 bases: TGTGCCAGCAGCAAAGACTTGGGGACAGTAAACACCGGGGAGCTGTTTTTT. It yields the protein CASSKDLGTVNTGELFF.

This chain uses TRBV4-1 with TRBJ1-4; no definite D call. Looked up from germline, CDR1 is MGHRA and CDR2 is YSYEKL. Trimming removed 1 base at V and 6 bases at J, with 15 bases between. The CDR3 contains 16 residues. The CDR3 loop is CASSQGRLSGDEKLFF. CDR3 nucleotides: TGCGCCAGCAGCCAAGGGAGGTTGTCTGGAGATGAAAAACTGTTTTTT.

CDR3 DNA: TGTGCCAGCACTCCACAGCCGACCTTCTCTGGAAACACCATATATTTT. Translating it yields CASTPQPTFSGNTIYF. The chain employs TRBV5-8 and TRBJ1-3; D gene ambiguous. This CDR3 region has 16 residues. The ends were cut back, 6 bases at V and 0 bases at J, with 16 bases in the middle. The germline gives CDR1 SGHTS, CDR2 YDEGEE. The full variable domain, in which reference TRBV5-8 and TRBJ1-3 provide the parts outside the CDR3, is EAGVTQSPTHLIKTRGQQATLRCSPISGHTSVYWYQQALGLGLQFLLWYDEGEERNRGNFPPRFSGRQFPNYSSELNVNALELEDSALYLCASTPQPTFSGNTIYFGEGSWLTVV.

The rearrangement links TRBV7-9 to TRBJ2-2, with D tentatively TRBD1 (6 bases). The V gene lost 0 bases and the J gene lost 6 bases, with 8 bases spanning the gap. The CDR3 extends over 14 amino acids. Germline V lookup: CDR1 SEHNR, CDR2 FQNEAQ (reference sequence). The CDR3 sequence is CASSLAGGPGELFF. The CDR3 DNA sequence: TGTGCCAGCAGCTTAGCAGGGGGACCCGGGGAGCTGTTTTTT.

This chain links TRBV7-9 with TRBJ1-5; D is uncertain. Germline CDR1 SEHNR, CDR2 FQNEAQ (reference sequence). V was cut by 9 bases and J by 2 bases, with 11 bases left in between. The CDR3 contains 13 residues. The CDR3 coding sequence is TGTGCCAGATGCAGACAAGGCAATCAGCCCCAGCATTTT. Translated, it gives CARCRQGNQPQHF.

The chain links TRBV29-1 to TRBJ2-1, with 13 bases identical to TRBD2. V dropped 5 bases and J dropped 8; count of bases not matched to a gene: 6. Germline CDR1 SQVTM, CDR2 ANQGSEA. The CDR3 length is 14 residues. The CDR3 reads CSVKLAGGDDEQFF. The CDR3 DNA reads as TGCAGCGTTAAACTAGCGGGAGGGGACGATGAGCAGTTCTTC.

The J gene is TRBJ1-2, the V gene TRBV10-3; TRBD1 aligns across 7 bases. The CDR3 is 12 amino acids. Germline V CDR1 and CDR2: ENHRY, SYGVKD. V lost 4 bases and J lost 5; bases outside the gene matches: 1. The CDR3 protein is CAISGTGYGYTF. The CDR3 DNA reads TGTGCCATCAGTGGGACAGGTTATGGCTACACCTTC.